These 17 T cell receptor beta chains came from one sample sequenced in a study of T cell repertoires in cytomegalovirus infection. One entry per CDR3 protein results from TCRdb running MiXCR on the reads. The data contain approximately 260,000 distinct CDR3 sequences, about 18% of them singletons. Sequenced: CD8+ T cells from PBMCs. These receptors came from a human donor in good health (CMV status not recorded). Some clones in this sample may be carry-over from other donors' samples.

This clonotype was recorded a few times. V and J are TRBV6-1 and TRBJ2-7; D unresolved. Germline V lookup: CDR1 MNHNS, CDR2 SASEGT. Trimming stripped 5 bases from V and 2 bases from J, with 19 bases between. The CDR3 has 16 residues. CDR3 in amino acids: CASSLSPYDTTYEQYF. CDR3 DNA: TGTGCCAGCAGTCTAAGCCCCTACGACACAACCTACGAGCAGTACTTC.

The rearrangement uses TRBV7-4 and TRBJ1-2, with TRBD1 identical over 7 bases. Germline assignment: CDR1 SGHVT and CDR2 SQSDAQ. The CDR3 extends over 16 amino acids. V lost 5 bases to trimming and J lost 1 base; unmatched junction nucleotides: 10. CDR3 amino acids: CASSHPGQPYNYGYTF. In DNA form, the CDR3 reads TGTGCCAGCAGCCATCCGGGACAGCCGTATAACTATGGCTACACCTTC.

This clonotype was counted ten times or more. V gene TRBV12-3 or TRBV12-4 combines with J gene TRBJ2-2; no clear D. The CDR3 runs 16 residues. V lost 3 bases to trimming and J lost 0 bases, with 11 bases between them. The DNA for the CDR3 is TGTGCCAGCAGTTTCTCTCGCTCTCCGAACACCGGGGAGCTGTTTTTT. It translates to CASSFSRSPNTGELFF.

There are many counts of this clonotype. The V gene is TRBV7-8, the J gene TRBJ1-4; no definite D call. The CDR3 has 12 amino acids. Germline CDR1 SGHVS, CDR2 FQNEAQ. V dropped 1 base and J dropped 7 bases, with 4 bases sitting between them. CDR3 DNA: TGTGCCAGCAGCTTAGGCGGTGAAAAACTGTTTTTT. It is translated as CASSLGGEKLFF.

There are many counts of this clonotype. This sequence joins TRBV7-8 and TRBJ2-7; tentative D call: TRBD2 (5 bases). The V gene's germline CDR1 is SGHVS and CDR2 FQNEAQ. The CDR3 contains 15 residues. V gave up 1 base and J gave up 2 bases, with 12 bases separating them. Written as DNA, the CDR3 is TGTGCCAGCAGCTTAGGACTACAGCCAACCTACGAGCAGTACTTC. This codes for CASSLGLQPTYEQYF.

As for this clonotype: A single base separates this from a much larger clone, so it may be a read error. V usage is TRBV12-3 or TRBV12-4 and J usage is TRBJ1-1, with no clear D. The CDR3 has 13 amino acids. The CDR3 protein is CASCLGTPLEAFF. As DNA, the CDR3 is TGTGCCAGCTGTTTGGGTACGCCCCTTGAAGCTTTCTTT.

This clonotype occurred many times. The chain is built from TRBV7-9 and TRBJ2-7, with 9 bases matching TRBD2. The CDR3 length is 15 residues. CDR1 and CDR2 from the germline V gene are SEHNR and FQNEAQ (reference sequence). After removal of 7 bases from V and 2 bases from J, the junction contained 9 bases not matched to a gene. The CDR3: CASTLRTSVAYEQYF. CDR3 bases: TGTGCCAGCACACTTAGGACTAGCGTTGCCTACGAGCAGTACTTC.

The chain carries TRBV7-2 and TRBJ2-4; D assignment may be TRBD1 or TRBD2 (5 bases each). V was trimmed by 1 base and J by 4 bases, leaving 11 bases between them. CDR1 is SGHTA, CDR2 FQGNSA, per germline. The CDR3 has 15 residues. CDR3 sequence: CASSLVPGTKNIQYF. The CDR3 DNA follows: TGTGCCAGCAGCTTAGTTCCAGGGACGAAAAACATTCAGTACTTC.

In DNA, the CDR3 is TGTGCCATCAGTGAGTCCGACACCTACGAGCAGTACTTC. Translated: CAISESDTYEQYF. This chain links TRBV10-3 with TRBJ2-7; no firm D call. This CDR3 has 13 residues. Germline V gene data show CDR1 as ENHRY and CDR2 as SYGVKD. The V end was cut by 0 bases, the J end by 2 bases, with 5 bases between.

This clonotype appeared a few times. This chain joins TRBV24-1 and TRBJ2-5, with D hard to call. Trimming took 1 base from V and 2 from J, leaving 10 bases between them. The CDR3 has 15 amino acids. The V gene's germline CDR1 is KGHDR and CDR2 SFDVKD. The CDR3 region is CATSDLPAEQETQYF. The CDR3 DNA is TGTGCCACCAGTGATTTACCGGCAGAACAAGAGACCCAGTACTTC.

Many counts were recorded for this clonotype. The chain is built from TRBV12-5 and TRBJ2-2, with D unresolved. Per the germline V gene, CDR1 is LGHNT and CDR2 is FRNRAP. V lost 3 bases, J lost 1 base, and 9 bases lay in between. This CDR3 region has 15 residues. CDR3 protein: CASGFRGGNTGELFF. CDR3 DNA: TGTGCTAGTGGTTTCCGAGGTGGGAACACCGGGGAGCTGTTTTTT.

In this sample, this clonotype turned up many times. The V gene is TRBV6-2 or TRBV6-3, the J gene TRBJ2-1; D may be TRBD1 or TRBD2 (5 bases each). V lost 2 bases, J lost 2 bases, and 13 bases lay in between. This CDR3 has 16 amino acids. Germline-derived CDR1 and CDR2 are MNHEY and SVGEGT. Here the CDR3 DNA reads TGTGCCAGCAGTTACCGTCGGGACGTCCCCTACAATGAGCAGTTCTTC. Its translation: CASSYRRDVPYNEQFF.

V is TRBV5-1 and J is TRBJ2-3; perhaps D is TRBD1 or TRBD2 (5 bases each). The CDR3 spans 13 residues. CDR1 is SGHRS and CDR2 is YFSETQ in the germline V gene. V lost 0 bases, J lost 6 bases, and 8 bases lay in between. The CDR3 region has the DNA TGCGCCAGCAGCTTGGGGGACGCGGATACGCAGTATTTT. Translation gives CASSLGDADTQYF.

V usage is TRBV4-3 and J usage is TRBJ1-2; D gene unclear. Germline CDR1 LGHNA, CDR2 YSLEER. This CDR3 has 17 amino acids. Trimming stripped 0 bases from V and 7 bases from J, with 21 bases between. This CDR3 is CASSQDLDLAAIFGYTF. CDR3 DNA: TGCGCCAGCAGCCAAGATCTTGACCTTGCTGCGATCTTTGGCTACACCTTC.

V gene TRBV2 combines with J gene TRBJ2-1, with 9 nucleotides matching TRBD1. Germline loops: CDR1 SNHLY, CDR2 FYNNEI. The CDR3 contains 16 residues. Trimming cost V 6 bases and J 4 bases; bases outside gene matches: 10. This CDR3 reads CASRDPDRGSYNEQFF. The CDR3 bases are TGTGCCAGCAGAGACCCTGACAGGGGGTCGTACAATGAGCAGTTCTTC. Complete variable domain (other parts from reference TRBV2 and TRBJ2-1): EPEVTQTPSHQVTQMGQEVILRCVPISNHLYFYWYRQILGQKVEFLVSFYNNEISEKSEIFDDQFSVERPDGSNFTLKIRSTKLEDSAMYFCASRDPDRGSYNEQFFGPGTRLTVL.

This clonotype was detected only a few times. The CDR3 here is CATSRDWGNTEAFF. CDR3 coding DNA: TGTGCCACCAGCAGAGATTGGGGGAACACTGAAGCTTTCTTT. The chain uses TRBV15 and TRBJ1-1; D uncertain. V lost 0 bases and J lost 1, with 6 bases in between. The CDR3 runs 14 residues. Germline lookup yields CDR1 LNHNV and CDR2 YYDKDF (reference sequence).

The chain combines TRBV12-3 or TRBV12-4 with TRBJ1-6, with unresolved D. Trimming removed 1 base from V and 10 bases from J, with 14 bases in between. This CDR3 has 15 amino acids. The CDR3, as DNA: TGTGCCAGCAGTTTAGTGCCGGGAGCAGAGTCACCCCTCCACTTT. It encodes CASSLVPGAESPLHF.